A selection of T cell receptor beta chains follows, all from one sample in a study of brain T cells in children with intractable seizures. The data were produced by immunoSEQ multiplex PCR, yet TCRdb's version contains in-frame clones alone and is incomplete. The profile shows about 340,000 clones, over 85% of them singletons. This material consisted of peripheral blood, taken 4 to 5 months after surgery. These receptors all stem from a boy under three years old with tuberous sclerosis and intractable seizures. Each CDR3 is given with its conserved first and last residue. The D gene is left open where the match is weak. Clone size is given for some rows only: seen once, a few or many times, or a class if the clone is expanded.

CDR3aa: CASSLRYNSPLHF
CDR3nt: TGTGCCAGCAGCCTACGTTATAATTCACCCCTCCACTTT
v_gene: TRBV3-1/TRBV3-2
d_gene: NA
j_gene: TRBJ1-6
abundance: NA

CDR3aa: CASSETGLHYTDYGYTF
CDR3nt: TGTGCCAGCAGTGAAACGGGATTACATTATACGGACTATGGCTACACCTTC
v_gene: TRBV6-1
d_gene: NA
j_gene: TRBJ1-2
abundance: NA

CDR3aa: CASSLGGLGNTIYF
CDR3nt: TGTGCCAGCAGCTTGGGCGGTCTTGGAAACACCATATATTTT
v_gene: TRBV7-2
d_gene: NA
j_gene: TRBJ1-3
abundance: NA

CDR3aa: CASSPQGTGVETQYF
CDR3nt: TGTGCCAGTAGCCCGCAGGGGACAGGGGTCGAGACCCAGTACTTC
v_gene: TRBV19
d_gene: TRBD1
j_gene: TRBJ2-5
abundance: NA

CDR3aa: CASSQRGRGSQVSTDTQYF
CDR3nt: TGTGCCAGCAGCCAGCGGGGCAGGGGAAGCCAAGTGAGCACAGATACGCAGTATTTT
v_gene: TRBV7-9
d_gene: NA
j_gene: TRBJ2-3
abundance: NA

CDR3aa: CASSFNKLNTEAFF
CDR3nt: TGTGCCAGCAGTTTTAACAAATTGAACACTGAAGCTTTCTTT
v_gene: TRBV27
d_gene: NA
j_gene: TRBJ1-1
abundance: NA

CDR3aa: CASRGTETYEQYF
CDR3nt: TGTGCCAGCAGAGGGACAGAAACCTACGAGCAGTACTTC
v_gene: TRBV11-3
d_gene: TRBD1
j_gene: TRBJ2-7
abundance: NA

CDR3aa: CASSPGLNEKLFF
CDR3nt: TGTGCCAGCAGCCCAGGCCTGAATGAAAAACTGTTTTTT
v_gene: TRBV9
d_gene: NA
j_gene: TRBJ1-4
abundance: NA

CDR3aa: CASSLGQLFQETQYF
CDR3nt: TGTGCCAGCAGCTTGGGCCAGCTTTTTCAAGAGACCCAGTACTTC
v_gene: TRBV11-1
d_gene: NA
j_gene: TRBJ2-5
abundance: NA

CDR3aa: CSASGLGNEETQYF
CDR3nt: TGCAGTGCTAGTGGTCTAGGGAACGAAGAGACCCAGTACTTC
v_gene: TRBV20-1
d_gene: NA
j_gene: TRBJ2-5
abundance: NA

CDR3aa: CASSWGRFGYTF
CDR3nt: TGTGCCAGCAGCTGGGGAAGGTTTGGCTACACCTTC
v_gene: TRBV12-3/TRBV12-4
d_gene: NA
j_gene: TRBJ1-2
abundance: NA

CDR3aa: CASRTGTSGQVGEQFF
CDR3nt: TGTGCCAGCAGGACCGGGACTAGCGGTCAGGTGGGGGAGCAGTTCTTC
v_gene: TRBV28
d_gene: TRBD2
j_gene: TRBJ2-1
abundance: NA

CDR3aa: CASSYRTGGRSEAFF
CDR3nt: TGTGCCAGCAGTTACCGCACAGGGGGCAGATCTGAAGCTTTCTTT
v_gene: TRBV6-6
d_gene: TRBD1
j_gene: TRBJ1-1
abundance: few

CDR3aa: CSVETGGEQFF
CDR3nt: TGCAGCGTTGAAACGGGTGGTGAGCAGTTCTTC
v_gene: TRBV29-1
d_gene: NA
j_gene: TRBJ2-1
abundance: NA

CDR3aa: CASTLEIRVEGPYEQYF
CDR3nt: TGTGCCAGCACCCTAGAAATCAGGGTCGAAGGGCCCTACGAGCAGTACTTC
v_gene: TRBV28
d_gene: NA
j_gene: TRBJ2-7
abundance: once

CDR3aa: CASSVPNTGELFF
CDR3nt: TGCGCCAGCAGCGTACCGAACACCGGGGAGCTGTTTTTT
v_gene: TRBV10-1
d_gene: NA
j_gene: TRBJ2-2
abundance: NA

CDR3aa: CASSPGGGGDTQYF
CDR3nt: TGTGCCAGCAGCCCGGGGGGCGGGGGAGATACGCAGTATTTT
v_gene: TRBV5-4
d_gene: NA
j_gene: TRBJ2-3
abundance: NA

CDR3aa: CASSLPGLADYNEQFF
CDR3nt: TGTGCCAGCAGTTTACCGGGACTAGCAGATTACAATGAGCAGTTCTTC
v_gene: TRBV7-9
d_gene: TRBD2
j_gene: TRBJ2-1
abundance: NA

CDR3aa: CASSFKGANTEAFF
CDR3nt: TGTGCCAGCAGCTTTAAGGGGGCTAATACTGAAGCTTTCTTT
v_gene: TRBV7-9
d_gene: TRBD1
j_gene: TRBJ1-1
abundance: NA

CDR3aa: CSALSVGAFF
CDR3nt: TGCAGTGCCTTGTCCGTCGGAGCTTTCTTT
v_gene: TRBV20-1
d_gene: NA
j_gene: TRBJ1-1
abundance: NA

CDR3aa: CASSITSGYYNEQFF
CDR3nt: TGTGCCAGCAGTATCACTAGCGGTTACTACAATGAGCAGTTCTTC
v_gene: TRBV2
d_gene: TRBD2
j_gene: TRBJ2-1
abundance: NA

CDR3aa: CASRLGGEGTEAFF
CDR3nt: TGTGCCAGCAGGCTTGGGGGAGAGGGGACTGAAGCTTTCTTT
v_gene: TRBV6-5
d_gene: NA
j_gene: TRBJ1-1
abundance: NA

CDR3aa: CASSIRVSEGTEAFF
CDR3nt: TGTGCCAGTAGTATTAGGGTTTCGGAGGGCACTGAAGCTTTCTTT
v_gene: TRBV19
d_gene: NA
j_gene: TRBJ1-1
abundance: once

CDR3aa: CASSQPLVGEEPDTQYF
CDR3nt: TGTGCCAGCAGCCAACCGCTGGTCGGGGAAGAGCCAGATACGCAGTATTTT
v_gene: TRBV3-1/TRBV3-2
d_gene: NA
j_gene: TRBJ2-3
abundance: once

CDR3aa: CASSLVPRDNGYTF
CDR3nt: TGCGCCAGCAGCTTGGTACCTCGGGACAATGGCTACACCTTC
v_gene: TRBV5-1
d_gene: NA
j_gene: TRBJ1-2
abundance: NA

CDR3aa: CASSQAGRQETQYF
CDR3nt: TGCGCCAGCAGCCAAGCCGGGCGTCAGGAGACCCAGTACTTC
v_gene: TRBV4-1
d_gene: NA
j_gene: TRBJ2-5
abundance: NA

CDR3aa: CASRQYTEAFF
CDR3nt: TGTGCCAGTCGACAGTACACTGAAGCTTTCTTT
v_gene: TRBV19
d_gene: NA
j_gene: TRBJ1-1
abundance: NA

CDR3aa: CASSKGRPQAGGPGQETQYF
CDR3nt: TGTGCCAGCAGCAAAGGACGCCCACAAGCGGGAGGGCCCGGCCAGGAGACCCAGTACTTC
v_gene: TRBV21-1
d_gene: NA
j_gene: TRBJ2-5
abundance: NA